This is a list of T cell receptor beta chains from one sample in a study of molecular identifiers for immune sequencing clone quantification. TCRdb analysed the PCR reads with MiXCR anew, one entry per CDR3 protein. The sample carries approximately 670,000 distinct CDR3 sequences, just under 20% recorded once. Source material: naive CD8+ T cells from blood, with Jurkat cell RNA spiked in. Every receptor here comes from a human donor in good health. Some libraries in this study had Jurkat cell RNA spiked in. Each CDR3 is given without its conserved first and last residue. Fields, in order: V gene, D gene, J gene, CDR3 protein. The D gene is left open where the match is weak.

TRBV4-3	NA	TRBJ1-1	ASSQESGGSGWAEAF
TRBV6-5	TRBD1	TRBJ1-1	ASSTRTGAYTEAF
TRBV19	NA	TRBJ2-3	ASMMGSGSLRDTQY
TRBV20-1	NA	TRBJ2-7	SADAPSSYEQY
TRBV9	NA	TRBJ1-1	ASSVKTENTEAF
TRBV6-4	NA	TRBJ2-1	ASSDSFGLVVNEQF
TRBV4-1	NA	TRBJ2-1	ASSQDQTADEQF
TRBV4-1	NA	TRBJ1-1	ASSQGWRGDTEAF
TRBV27	NA	TRBJ2-1	ASSLGVYNEQF
TRBV7-2	NA	TRBJ2-5	ASSLLAGLQETQY
TRBV7-9	NA	TRBJ2-7	ASSLVTAGWEQY
TRBV6-5	TRBD1	TRBJ1-6	ASSQTLGQAISYNSPLH
TRBV5-4	TRBD2	TRBJ2-7	ASSFYSGGAYEQY
TRBV6-2/TRBV6-3	NA	TRBJ1-5	ASKPTMGLNQPQH
TRBV6-2/TRBV6-3	NA	TRBJ2-7	ASSRSRGSEQY
TRBV7-6	TRBD2	TRBJ2-7	ASSLSTSGGTYEQY
TRBV7-2	NA	TRBJ2-7	ASSLDAGGGYEQY
TRBV7-2	TRBD1	TRBJ1-1	ASSPGDRVGLNTEAF
TRBV29-1	NA	TRBJ2-1	SVEGGETPYNEQF
TRBV14	NA	TRBJ2-1	ASSQARGARSEQF
TRBV30	NA	TRBJ2-1	AWREWGIGEQF
TRBV9	NA	TRBJ2-7	ASSVDGGRFYEQY
TRBV6-2/TRBV6-3	NA	TRBJ2-7	ASSQVGTYEQY
TRBV6-1	TRBD1	TRBJ1-2	ASSEFVGGGHGYT
TRBV9	NA	TRBJ1-1	ASSVDGETEAF
TRBV5-1	NA	TRBJ2-7	ASSPNGISPYEQY
TRBV6-1	NA	TRBJ1-5	ASSEARGPSNQPQH
TRBV12-3/TRBV12-4	TRBD1	TRBJ2-1	ASSFGGSGGNMDEQF
TRBV2	NA	TRBJ2-7	ASSEELTPYEQY
TRBV27	NA	TRBJ2-7	ASSLSLGDYEQY
TRBV7-8	TRBD2	TRBJ2-1	ASSLIFVRGGANEQF
TRBV12-3/TRBV12-4	NA	TRBJ2-3	ASRTDHGGDTQY
TRBV30	NA	TRBJ1-5	AWSPGTGGFSNQPQH
TRBV20-1	TRBD1	TRBJ2-2	SAREDRVGTGELF
TRBV7-2	TRBD1	TRBJ1-1	ASSLASGTVF
TRBV20-1	NA	TRBJ2-1	SARGDYNEQF
TRBV29-1	NA	TRBJ2-7	SVVGPADGREQY
TRBV27	NA	TRBJ1-5	ASSPRLVPNQPQH
TRBV12-3/TRBV12-4	NA	TRBJ2-5	ASRGDAESAQY
TRBV12-3/TRBV12-4	NA	TRBJ2-1	ATQPGRHNEQF
TRBV28	TRBD2	TRBJ2-7	ASSPRDYSSYEQY
TRBV19	NA	TRBJ2-1	ATRGPHEQF
TRBV27	NA	TRBJ1-1	ASSPISGVETEAF
TRBV28	NA	TRBJ2-7	ASSSRDLPWY
TRBV5-8	NA	TRBJ2-5	ASSLGSTQY
TRBV20-1	NA	TRBJ2-2	SATVPGTNTGELF
TRBV5-1	NA	TRBJ2-2	ASSLEQGISSVGELF
TRBV29-1	TRBD2	TRBJ2-7	SVEHRLGGSYEQY
TRBV7-6	NA	TRBJ2-7	ASSPGSSYAAYEQY
TRBV6-2/TRBV6-3	NA	TRBJ2-3	ASRKWSGPESTDTQY
TRBV27	TRBD1	TRBJ1-1	ASREVQGFVNTEAF
TRBV20-1	NA	TRBJ2-7	SARDLMGKRGYEQY
TRBV19	NA	TRBJ2-7	ASSPDLNFYEQY
TRBV10-1	NA	TRBJ1-1	ASSELADTEAF
TRBV5-4	NA	TRBJ2-3	ASSLGEGHTDTQY